Listed here are 19 T cell receptor beta chains from one sample, sequenced in a study of cytomegalovirus exposure and HLA in healthy donors. Both 60 Vbeta primers and 13 Jbeta primers went into the PCR. Using immunoSEQ multiplex PCR, the repertoire was profiled, and TCRdb retains in-frame clones only, with some absent. The table includes about 100,000 clones, 79% detected once. Sample: PBMCs. Source of these receptors: a female donor in good health and CMV-seropositive.

V and J are TRBV18 and TRBJ2-5, with a tentative D call TRBD1 (6 bases). The germline V gene encodes CDR1 KGHSH and CDR2 LQKENI. V was pared by 3 bases and J by 2 bases, with 16 bases between. The CDR3 covers 16 residues. For the CDR3, the DNA is TGTGCCAGCTCACCGTTAAGGGGGAGTGGGCAAGAGACCCAGTACTTC. This codes for CASSPLRGSGQETQYF.

This clone appeared a single time. The gene calls are TRBV6-5 and TRBJ2-1; 9 nucleotides line up with TRBD1. Germline-derived CDR1 and CDR2 are MNHEY and SVGAGI. The CDR3 extends over 15 amino acids. J gave up 3 bases and V 6 bases, and 6 bases lay outside the gene matches. The CDR3 sequence is CASSLHRGLYNEQFF. CDR3 in DNA: TGTGCCAGCAGCTTACACAGGGGGCTCTACAATGAGCAGTTCTTC.

This CDR3 reads CASRQHAAHAYGYTF. In DNA form, the CDR3 reads TGTGCCAGCAGACAACACGCCGCCCATGCCTATGGCTACACCTTC. This chain connects TRBV5-4 to TRBJ1-2; no definite D call. The V end was cut by 5 bases, the J end by 4 bases, with 18 bases between. Germline V gene lookup returns CDR1 SGHNT and CDR2 YYREEE (reference sequence). This CDR3 has 15 residues. The variable domain in full, completed from reference TRBV5-4 and TRBJ1-2, reads ETGVTQSPTHLIKTRGQQVTLRCSSQSGHNTVSWYQQALGQGPQFIFQYYREEENGRGNFPPRFSGLQFPNYSSELNVNALELDDSALYLCASRQHAAHAYGYTFGSGTRLTVV.

In this sample, this clone turned up a few times. This chain links TRBV6-1 with TRBJ2-2, with D uncertain. V lost 5 bases and J 2 bases, leaving 3 bases between the germline ends. The CDR3 is made up of 12 amino acids. From germline, CDR1 is MNHNS and CDR2 SASEGT. CDR3 sequence reads: CASSSNTGELFF. The CDR3 coding sequence is TGTGCCAGCAGTTCAAACACCGGGGAGCTGTTTTTT.

The chain joins TRBV7-8 to TRBJ1-1; 9 bases are a match to TRBD1. CDR3 length equals 19 residues. The V segment lost 2 bases and the J segment 1 base; nucleotides outside the gene matches: 14. Germline assignment: CDR1 SGHVS and CDR2 FQNEAQ. CDR3 sequence: CASSLSRDRGLSENTEAFF. The CDR3 coding sequence is TGTGCCAGCAGCTTATCGCGTGACAGGGGGTTAAGTGAGAACACTGAAGCTTTCTTT. The complete variable domain, with remaining parts taken from reference TRBV7-8 and TRBJ1-1, reads GAGVSQSPRYKVAKRGQDVALRCDPISGHVSLFWYQQALGQGPEFLTYFQNEAQLDKSGLPSDRFFAERPEGSVSTLKIQRTQQEDSAVYLCASSLSRDRGLSENTEAFFGQGTRLTVV.

This clone was recorded a few times. This sequence joins TRBV15 and TRBJ2-1; D remains unclear. Trimming shortened V by 1 base and J by 9 bases, and 10 bases separated the two germline ends. The CDR3 has 13 residues. Per the germline V gene, CDR1 is LNHNV and CDR2 is YYDKDF (reference sequence). The CDR3 protein is CATSRVPSGEQFF. The CDR3 coding sequence is TGTGCCACCAGCAGAGTCCCCTCGGGTGAGCAGTTCTTC.

This chain uses TRBV5-1 with TRBJ2-5, with 8 bases identical to TRBD1. This CDR3 spans 14 amino acids. V dropped 3 bases and J dropped 5; count of bases not matched to a gene: 6. Germline V gene sequence: CDR1 SGHRS, CDR2 YFSETQ. In nucleotides, the CDR3 is TGCGCCAGCAGCTCGGACAGGGTCGGCGAGACCCAGTACTTC. Residues: CASSSDRVGETQYF. The full variable domain, in which reference TRBV5-1 and TRBJ2-5 provide the parts outside the CDR3, is KAGVTQTPRYLIKTRGQQVTLSCSPISGHRSVSWYQQTPGQGLQFLFEYFSETQRNKGNFPGRFSGRQFSNSRSEMNVSTLELGDSALYLCASSSDRVGETQYFGPGTRLLVL.

In this sample, this clone turned up once. V and J are TRBV6-5 and TRBJ1-1; D uncertain. There are 13 residues in the CDR3. Germline V CDR1 and CDR2: MNHEY, SVGAGI. Trimming left V 5 bases short and J 7 bases short, with 14 bases between. Here the CDR3 reads CASSDDRDNEAFF. The CDR3 region has the DNA TGTGCCAGCAGTGACGACCGGGATAATGAAGCTTTCTTT.

The chain combines TRBV5-3 with TRBJ2-1, with 8 bases matching TRBD1. TRBV5-3 is given ORF status, its function remaining uncertain. This CDR3 is 19 amino acids long. Unmatched junction bases numbered 12, after V lost 1 base and J lost 0 bases. The CDR3 loop is CARSLRQGASVSSYNEQFF. In nucleotides, the CDR3 is TGTGCCAGAAGCTTGCGCCAGGGGGCTAGTGTAAGCTCCTACAATGAGCAGTTCTTC.

The V gene is TRBV7-2, the J gene TRBJ2-2, with D perhaps matching TRBD1 (6 bases). The CDR3 length is 16 residues. The V gene lost 5 bases and the J gene lost 2 bases, with 15 bases spanning the gap. Germline assignment: CDR1 SGHTA and CDR2 FQGNSA. Here the CDR3 reads CASSASGTTNTGELFF. The CDR3 DNA is TGTGCCAGCAGCGCCTCCGGGACAACTAACACCGGGGAGCTGTTTTTT.

About this clone: One end of the junction is discordant with germline, which a read error may explain. This chain links TRBV7-9 with TRBJ1-5, with D maybe TRBD1 (6 bases). The CDR3 is made up of 14 amino acids. CDR1 SEHNR and CDR2 FQNEAQ come from the germline V gene (reference sequence). The CDR3 DNA reads TGTTCCAGCAGTCCCGGGGGGGCTGGTCAGCCCCAGCATTTT. Translating it yields CSSSPGGAGQPQHF.

V is TRBV11-3 and J is TRBJ2-7, with no clear D. In germline, CDR1 is SGHNT, CDR2 YENEEA. The germline V and J ends were trimmed by 5 bases and 5 bases, with 10 bases remaining between them. This CDR3 has 12 residues. CDR3 in DNA: TGTGCCAGCAGCCTGTATGAGAACGAGCAGTACTTC. It yields the protein CASSLYENEQYF.

The chain carries TRBV18 and TRBJ2-2, with 7 nucleotides matching TRBD1. The V segment lost 2 bases and the J segment 3 bases; nucleotides outside the gene matches: 3. Germline CDR1 reads KGHSH; CDR2 reads LQKENI. The length of the CDR3 is 15 residues. CDR3 coding DNA: TGTGCCAGCTCACCAAGGGGGCGAGACACCGGGGAGCTGTTTTTT. Translation gives CASSPRGRDTGELFF.

The chain couples TRBV12-5 to TRBJ2-1; no definite D call. The germline CDR1 and CDR2 sequences are LGHNT and FRNRAP. The germline V and J ends were trimmed by 2 bases and 3 bases, with 17 bases remaining between them. The CDR3 spans 17 residues. CDR3 nucleotide sequence: TGTGCTAGTGGTTTGCGCCAGGCCACGACGGACTACAATGAGCAGTTCTTC. It codes for CASGLRQATTDYNEQFF.

Only a few counts were recorded for this clone. Within the sample, other DNA sequences also encode this same CDR3. This chain links TRBV27 with TRBJ1-2; 7 bases map to TRBD1. V dropped 5 bases and J dropped 4; count of bases not matched to a gene: 10. In germline, CDR1 is MNHEY, CDR2 SMNVEV (reference sequence). This CDR3 region has 15 residues. The CDR3 is CASSPRTGRGYGYTF. Here the CDR3 DNA reads TGTGCCAGCAGTCCAAGGACAGGCCGAGGCTATGGCTACACCTTC.

The chain employs TRBV5-6 and TRBJ2-2, with a tentative D call TRBD2 (5 bases). The germline V and J ends were trimmed by 4 bases and 4 bases, with 11 bases remaining between them. The CDR3 covers 14 residues. Germline V lookup: CDR1 SGHDT, CDR2 YYEEEE. CDR3 nucleotide sequence: TGTGCCAGCAGCATTGGGAGATCCACCGGGGAGCTGTTTTTT. Amino acids: CASSIGRSTGELFF.

V usage is TRBV6-5 and J usage is TRBJ2-5, with D unclear. The CDR3 has 14 amino acids. The germline V gene has CDR1 MNHEY and CDR2 SVGAGI. V was trimmed by 0 bases and J by 5 bases, leaving 10 bases between them. CDR3 sequence (DNA): TGTGCCAGCAGTTACTCCGGCGGCGGCGAGACCCAGTACTTC. This gives the protein CASSYSGGGETQYF.

The DNA for the CDR3 is TGTGCCAGCTCACCACTGGGACAACTCGACTACGAGCAGTACTTC. This codes for CASSPLGQLDYEQYF. The chain recombines TRBV18 with TRBJ2-7, with D perhaps matching TRBD1 (6 bases). Germline lookup yields CDR1 KGHSH and CDR2 LQKENI. V gave up 1 base and J gave up 3 bases, with 13 bases separating them. The CDR3 is 15 residues long.

Points on this clone: At one of its ends the junction is not consistent with the germline gene, which may arise from a read error. J is TRBJ2-6 and V is TRBV15; D is perhaps TRBD1 (5 bases). The CDR3 is made up of 17 amino acids. Germline CDR1 and CDR2: LNHNV and YYDKDF (reference sequence). CDR3 sequence: CATSRDLGGSGANGLTF. The CDR3 region has the DNA TGTGCCACCAGCAGAGATCTTGGCGGCTCTGGGGCCAACGGCCTGACTTTC.